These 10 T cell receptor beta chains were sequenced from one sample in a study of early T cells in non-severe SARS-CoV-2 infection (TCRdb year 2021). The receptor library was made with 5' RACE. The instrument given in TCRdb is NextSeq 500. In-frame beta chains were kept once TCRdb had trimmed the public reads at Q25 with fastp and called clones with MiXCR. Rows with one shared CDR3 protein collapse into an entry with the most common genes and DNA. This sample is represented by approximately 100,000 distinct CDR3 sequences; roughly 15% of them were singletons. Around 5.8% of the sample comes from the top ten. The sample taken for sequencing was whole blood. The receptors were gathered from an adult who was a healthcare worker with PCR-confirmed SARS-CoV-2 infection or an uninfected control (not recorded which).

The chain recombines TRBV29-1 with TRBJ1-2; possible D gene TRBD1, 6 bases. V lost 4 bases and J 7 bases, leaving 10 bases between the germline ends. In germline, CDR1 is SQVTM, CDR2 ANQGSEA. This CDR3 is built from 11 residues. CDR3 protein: CSVAGQSGYTF. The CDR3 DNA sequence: TGCAGCGTTGCAGGACAGTCTGGCTACACCTTC.

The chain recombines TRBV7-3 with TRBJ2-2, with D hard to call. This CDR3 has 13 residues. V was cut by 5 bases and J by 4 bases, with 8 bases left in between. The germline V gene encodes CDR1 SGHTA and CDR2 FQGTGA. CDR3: CASSGVGTGELFF. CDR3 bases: TGTGCCAGCAGCGGAGTCGGCACCGGGGAGCTGTTTTTT.

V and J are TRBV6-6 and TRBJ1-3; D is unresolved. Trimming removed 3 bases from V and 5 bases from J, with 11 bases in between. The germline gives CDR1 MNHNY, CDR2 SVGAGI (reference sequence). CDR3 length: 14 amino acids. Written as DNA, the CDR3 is TGTGCCAGCAGTTATGAAGGTGTCAGAAACACCATATATTTT. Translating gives CASSYEGVRNTIYF.

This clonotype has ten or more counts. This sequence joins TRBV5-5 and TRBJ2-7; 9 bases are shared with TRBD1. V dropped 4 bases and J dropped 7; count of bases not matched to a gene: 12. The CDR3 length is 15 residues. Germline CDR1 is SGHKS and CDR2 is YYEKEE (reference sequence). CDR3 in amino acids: CASSTSTGGNREQYF. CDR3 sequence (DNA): TGTGCCAGCAGCACGTCGACAGGGGGAAATCGAGAGCAGTACTTC.

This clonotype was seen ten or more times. The CDR3, as DNA: TGCGCCAGCAGTCCCCGGACAGGAGGGACCTACGAGCAGTACTTC. It yields the protein CASSPRTGGTYEQYF. The gene calls are TRBV5-1 and TRBJ2-7; possibly TRBD1 for D (7 bases). Germline lookup yields CDR1 SGHRS and CDR2 YFSETQ. V dropped 5 bases and J dropped 2 bases, with 17 bases sitting between them. The CDR3 extends over 15 amino acids.

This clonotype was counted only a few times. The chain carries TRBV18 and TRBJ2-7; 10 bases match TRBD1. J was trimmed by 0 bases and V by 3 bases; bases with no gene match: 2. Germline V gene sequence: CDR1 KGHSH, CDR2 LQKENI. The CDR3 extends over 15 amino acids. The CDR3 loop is CASSPRDRGSYEQYF. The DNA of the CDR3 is TGTGCCAGCTCACCCCGGGACAGGGGCTCCTACGAGCAGTACTTC.

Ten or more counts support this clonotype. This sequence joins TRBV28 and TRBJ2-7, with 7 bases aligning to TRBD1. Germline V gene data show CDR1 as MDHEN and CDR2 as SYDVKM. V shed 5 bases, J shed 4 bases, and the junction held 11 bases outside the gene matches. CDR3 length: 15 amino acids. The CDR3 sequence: CASSPLGTALYEQYF. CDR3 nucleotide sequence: TGTGCCAGCAGTCCACTAGGGACAGCGTTATACGAGCAGTACTTC.

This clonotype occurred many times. CDR3 nucleotide sequence: TGCAGTGCTAGATATCCGGCAGGGGGAACCGGGGAGCTGTTTTTT. It yields the protein CSARYPAGGTGELFF. The chain links TRBV20-1 to TRBJ2-2; the match to TRBD1 covers 7 bases. Unmatched junction bases numbered 8, after V lost 2 bases and J lost 5 bases. CDR3 size: 15 residues. The V gene's germline CDR1 is DFQATT and CDR2 SNEGSKA (reference sequence).

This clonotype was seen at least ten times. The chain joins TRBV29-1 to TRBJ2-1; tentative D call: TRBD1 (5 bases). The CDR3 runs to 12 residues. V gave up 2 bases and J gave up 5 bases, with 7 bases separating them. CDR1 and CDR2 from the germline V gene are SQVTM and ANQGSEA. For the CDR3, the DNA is TGCAGCGTTGAATTCAGGGACAATGAGCAGTTCTTC. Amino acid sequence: CSVEFRDNEQFF.

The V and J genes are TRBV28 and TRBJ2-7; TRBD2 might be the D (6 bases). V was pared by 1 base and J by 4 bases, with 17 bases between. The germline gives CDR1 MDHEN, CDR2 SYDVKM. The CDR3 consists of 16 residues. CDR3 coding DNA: TGTGCCAGCAGTTTATTAGCGGTTTATCCTTTTTACGAGCAGTACTTC. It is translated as CASSLLAVYPFYEQYF.